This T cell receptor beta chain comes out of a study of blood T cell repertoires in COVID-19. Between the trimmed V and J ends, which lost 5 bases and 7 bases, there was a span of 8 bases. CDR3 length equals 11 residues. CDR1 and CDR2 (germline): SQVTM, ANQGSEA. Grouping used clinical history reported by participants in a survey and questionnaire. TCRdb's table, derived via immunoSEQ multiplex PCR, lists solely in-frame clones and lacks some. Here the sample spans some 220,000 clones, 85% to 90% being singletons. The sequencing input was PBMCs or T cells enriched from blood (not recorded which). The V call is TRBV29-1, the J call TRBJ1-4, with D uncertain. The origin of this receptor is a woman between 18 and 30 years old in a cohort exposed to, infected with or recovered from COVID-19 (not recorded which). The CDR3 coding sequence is TGCAGCGTTAGAGGGAGTGAAAAACTGTTTTTT. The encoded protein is CSVRGSEKLFF.